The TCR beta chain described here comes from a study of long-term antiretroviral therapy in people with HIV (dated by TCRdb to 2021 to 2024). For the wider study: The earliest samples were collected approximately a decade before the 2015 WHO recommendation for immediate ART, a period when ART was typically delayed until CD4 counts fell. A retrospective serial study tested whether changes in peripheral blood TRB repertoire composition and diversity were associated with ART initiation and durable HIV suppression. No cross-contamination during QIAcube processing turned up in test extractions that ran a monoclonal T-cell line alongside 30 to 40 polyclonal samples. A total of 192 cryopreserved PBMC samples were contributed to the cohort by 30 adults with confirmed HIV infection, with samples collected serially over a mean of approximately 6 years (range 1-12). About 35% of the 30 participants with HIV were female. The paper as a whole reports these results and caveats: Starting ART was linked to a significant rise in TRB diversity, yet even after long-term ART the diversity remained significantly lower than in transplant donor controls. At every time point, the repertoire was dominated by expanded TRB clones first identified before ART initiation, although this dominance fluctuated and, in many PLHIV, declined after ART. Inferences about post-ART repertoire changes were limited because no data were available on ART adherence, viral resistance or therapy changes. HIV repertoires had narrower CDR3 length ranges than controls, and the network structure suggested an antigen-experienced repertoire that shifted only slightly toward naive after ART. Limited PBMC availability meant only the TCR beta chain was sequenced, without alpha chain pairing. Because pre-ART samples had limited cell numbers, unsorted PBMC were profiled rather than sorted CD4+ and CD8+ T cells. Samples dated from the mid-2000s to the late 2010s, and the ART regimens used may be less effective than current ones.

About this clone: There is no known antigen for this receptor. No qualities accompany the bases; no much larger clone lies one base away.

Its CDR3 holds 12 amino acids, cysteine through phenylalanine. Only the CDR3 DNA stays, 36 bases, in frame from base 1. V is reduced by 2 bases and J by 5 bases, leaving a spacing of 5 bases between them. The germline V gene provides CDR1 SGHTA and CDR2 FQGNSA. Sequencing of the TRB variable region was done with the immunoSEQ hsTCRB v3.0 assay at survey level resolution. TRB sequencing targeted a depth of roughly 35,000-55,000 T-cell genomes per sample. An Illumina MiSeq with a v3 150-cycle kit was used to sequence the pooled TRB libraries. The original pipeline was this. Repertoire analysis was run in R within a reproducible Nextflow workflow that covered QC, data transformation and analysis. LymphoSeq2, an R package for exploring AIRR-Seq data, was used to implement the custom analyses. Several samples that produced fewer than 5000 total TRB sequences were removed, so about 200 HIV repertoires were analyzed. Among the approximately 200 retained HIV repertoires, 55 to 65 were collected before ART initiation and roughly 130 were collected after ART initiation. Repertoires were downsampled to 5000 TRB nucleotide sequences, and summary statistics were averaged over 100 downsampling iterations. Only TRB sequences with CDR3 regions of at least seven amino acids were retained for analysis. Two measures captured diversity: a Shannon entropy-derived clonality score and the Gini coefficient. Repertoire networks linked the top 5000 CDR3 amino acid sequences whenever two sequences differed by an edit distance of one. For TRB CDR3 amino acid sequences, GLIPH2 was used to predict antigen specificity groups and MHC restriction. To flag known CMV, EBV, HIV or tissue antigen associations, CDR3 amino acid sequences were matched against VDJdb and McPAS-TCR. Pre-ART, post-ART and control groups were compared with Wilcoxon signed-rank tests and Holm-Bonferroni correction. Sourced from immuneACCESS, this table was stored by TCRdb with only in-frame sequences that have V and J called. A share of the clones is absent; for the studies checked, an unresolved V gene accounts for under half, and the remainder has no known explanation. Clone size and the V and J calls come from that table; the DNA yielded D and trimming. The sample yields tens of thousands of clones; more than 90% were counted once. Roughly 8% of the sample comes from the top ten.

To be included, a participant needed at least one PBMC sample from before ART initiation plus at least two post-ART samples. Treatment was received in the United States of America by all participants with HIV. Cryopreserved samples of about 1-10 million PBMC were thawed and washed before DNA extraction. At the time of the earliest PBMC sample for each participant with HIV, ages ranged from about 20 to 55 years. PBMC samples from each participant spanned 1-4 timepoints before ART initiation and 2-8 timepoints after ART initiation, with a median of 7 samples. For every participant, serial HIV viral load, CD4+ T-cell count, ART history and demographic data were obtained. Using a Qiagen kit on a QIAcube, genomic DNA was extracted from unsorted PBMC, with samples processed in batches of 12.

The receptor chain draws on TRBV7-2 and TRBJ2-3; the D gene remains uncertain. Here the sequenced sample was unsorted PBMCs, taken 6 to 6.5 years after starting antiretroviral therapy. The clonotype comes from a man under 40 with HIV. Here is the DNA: TGTGCCAGCAGCTTATCGGTAGATACGCAGTATTTT. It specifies CASSLSVDTQYF.